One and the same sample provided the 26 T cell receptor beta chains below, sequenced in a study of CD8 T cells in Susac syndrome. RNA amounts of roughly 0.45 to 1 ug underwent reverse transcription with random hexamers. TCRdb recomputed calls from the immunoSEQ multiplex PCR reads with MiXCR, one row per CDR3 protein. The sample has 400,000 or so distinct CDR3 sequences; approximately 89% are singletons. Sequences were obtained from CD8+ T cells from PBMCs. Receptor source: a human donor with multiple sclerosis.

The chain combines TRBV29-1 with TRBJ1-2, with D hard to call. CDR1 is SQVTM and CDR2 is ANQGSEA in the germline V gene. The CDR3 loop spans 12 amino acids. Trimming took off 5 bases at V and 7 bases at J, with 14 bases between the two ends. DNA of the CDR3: TGCAGCGTTACGAGAGGGAACGGTGGCTACACCTTC. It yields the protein CSVTRGNGGYTF.

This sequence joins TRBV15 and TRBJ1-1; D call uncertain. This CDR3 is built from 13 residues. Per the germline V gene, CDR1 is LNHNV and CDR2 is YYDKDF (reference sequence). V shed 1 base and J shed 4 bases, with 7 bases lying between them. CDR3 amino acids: CATSRAAGTEAFF. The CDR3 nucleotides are TGTGCCACCAGCAGAGCCGCGGGCACTGAAGCTTTCTTT.

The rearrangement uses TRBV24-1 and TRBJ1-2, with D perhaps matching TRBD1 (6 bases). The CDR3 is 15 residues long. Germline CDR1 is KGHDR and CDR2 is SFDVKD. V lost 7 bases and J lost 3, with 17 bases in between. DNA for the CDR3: TGTGCCACCAGCATCGACAGGCCTGCGGACTATGGCTACACCTTC. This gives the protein CATSIDRPADYGYTF.

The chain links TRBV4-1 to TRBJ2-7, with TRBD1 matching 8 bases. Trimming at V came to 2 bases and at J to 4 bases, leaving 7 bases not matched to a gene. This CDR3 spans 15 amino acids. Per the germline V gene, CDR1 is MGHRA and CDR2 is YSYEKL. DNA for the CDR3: TGCGCCAGCAGCCAACCGACAGGGGCAGCGTACGAGCAGTACTTC. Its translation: CASSQPTGAAYEQYF.

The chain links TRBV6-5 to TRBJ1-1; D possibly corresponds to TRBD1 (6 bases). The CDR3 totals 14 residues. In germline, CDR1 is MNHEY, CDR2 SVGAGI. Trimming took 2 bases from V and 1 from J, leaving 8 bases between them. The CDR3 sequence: CASSYGGPNTEAFF. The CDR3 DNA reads TGTGCCAGCAGTTACGGGGGGCCGAACACTGAAGCTTTCTTT.

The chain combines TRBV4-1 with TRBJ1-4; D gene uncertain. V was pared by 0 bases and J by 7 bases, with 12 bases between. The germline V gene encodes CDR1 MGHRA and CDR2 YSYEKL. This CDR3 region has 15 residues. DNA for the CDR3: TGCGCCAGCAGCCAAGATCAATCCCGAGGTGAAAAACTGTTTTTT. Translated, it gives CASSQDQSRGEKLFF.

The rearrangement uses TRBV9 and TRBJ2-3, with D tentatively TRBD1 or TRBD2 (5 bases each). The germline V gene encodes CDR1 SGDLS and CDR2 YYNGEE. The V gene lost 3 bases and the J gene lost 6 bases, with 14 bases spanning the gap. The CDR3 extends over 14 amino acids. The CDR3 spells CASSGKEAGDTQYF. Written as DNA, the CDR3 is TGTGCCAGCAGCGGAAAGGAGGCAGGGGATACGCAGTATTTT.

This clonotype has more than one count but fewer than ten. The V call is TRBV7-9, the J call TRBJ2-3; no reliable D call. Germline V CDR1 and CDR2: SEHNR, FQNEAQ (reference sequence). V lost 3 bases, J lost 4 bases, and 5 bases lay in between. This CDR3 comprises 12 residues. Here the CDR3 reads CASSLTPDTQYF. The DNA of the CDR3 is TGTGCCAGCAGCTTGACTCCAGATACGCAGTATTTT.

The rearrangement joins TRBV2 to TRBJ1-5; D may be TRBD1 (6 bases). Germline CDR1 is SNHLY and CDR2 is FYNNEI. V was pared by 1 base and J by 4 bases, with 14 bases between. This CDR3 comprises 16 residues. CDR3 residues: CASSEGSDRSNQPQHF. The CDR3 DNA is TGTGCCAGCAGTGAAGGCTCAGACAGGTCGAATCAGCCCCAGCATTTT.

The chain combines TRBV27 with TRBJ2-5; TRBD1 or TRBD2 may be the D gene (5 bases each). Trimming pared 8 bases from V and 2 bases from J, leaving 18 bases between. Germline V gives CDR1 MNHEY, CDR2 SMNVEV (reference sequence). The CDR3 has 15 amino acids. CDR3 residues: CASAIWGWGQETQYF. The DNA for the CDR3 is TGTGCCAGCGCTATCTGGGGATGGGGGCAAGAGACCCAGTACTTC.

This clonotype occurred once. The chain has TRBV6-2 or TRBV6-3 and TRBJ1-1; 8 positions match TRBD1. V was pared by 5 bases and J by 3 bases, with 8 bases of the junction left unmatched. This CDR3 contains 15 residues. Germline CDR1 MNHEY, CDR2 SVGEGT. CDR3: CASSGRQGTYTEAFF. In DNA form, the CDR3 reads TGTGCCAGCAGTGGGCGACAGGGGACATACACTGAAGCTTTCTTT.

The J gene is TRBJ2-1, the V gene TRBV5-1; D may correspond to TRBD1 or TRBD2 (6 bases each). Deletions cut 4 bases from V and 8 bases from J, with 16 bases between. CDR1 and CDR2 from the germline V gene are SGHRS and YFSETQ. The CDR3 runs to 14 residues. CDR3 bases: TGCGCCAGCAGCCCGATGATCGGGGGCCATGAGCAGTTCTTC. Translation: CASSPMIGGHEQFF. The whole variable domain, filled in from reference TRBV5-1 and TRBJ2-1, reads KAGVTQTPRYLIKTRGQQVTLSCSPISGHRSVSWYQQTPGQGLQFLFEYFSETQRNKGNFPGRFSGRQFSNSRSEMNVSTLELGDSALYLCASSPMIGGHEQFFGPGTRLTVL.

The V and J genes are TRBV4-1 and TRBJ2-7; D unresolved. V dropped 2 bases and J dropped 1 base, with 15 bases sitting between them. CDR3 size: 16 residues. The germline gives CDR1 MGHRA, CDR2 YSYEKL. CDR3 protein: CASSQPLDHGSYEQYF. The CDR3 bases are TGCGCCAGCAGCCAACCCCTGGACCACGGGTCCTACGAGCAGTACTTC.

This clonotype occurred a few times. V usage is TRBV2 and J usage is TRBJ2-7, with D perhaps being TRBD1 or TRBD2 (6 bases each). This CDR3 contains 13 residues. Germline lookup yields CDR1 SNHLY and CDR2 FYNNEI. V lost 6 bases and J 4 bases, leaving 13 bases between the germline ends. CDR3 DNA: TGTGCCAGCAGCACCACAGGGAGGTACGAGCAGTACTTC. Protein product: CASSTTGRYEQYF. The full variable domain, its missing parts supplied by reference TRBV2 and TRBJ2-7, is EPEVTQTPSHQVTQMGQEVILRCVPISNHLYFYWYRQILGQKVEFLVSFYNNEISEKSEIFDDQFSVERPDGSNFTLKIRSTKLEDSAMYFCASSTTGRYEQYFGPGTRLTVT.

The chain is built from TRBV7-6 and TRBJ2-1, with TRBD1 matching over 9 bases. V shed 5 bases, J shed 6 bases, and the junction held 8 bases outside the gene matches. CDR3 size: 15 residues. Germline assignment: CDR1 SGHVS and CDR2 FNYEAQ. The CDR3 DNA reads TGTGCCAGCAGCCCTGGACAGGGGAGGTTCAATGAGCAGTTCTTC. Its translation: CASSPGQGRFNEQFF.

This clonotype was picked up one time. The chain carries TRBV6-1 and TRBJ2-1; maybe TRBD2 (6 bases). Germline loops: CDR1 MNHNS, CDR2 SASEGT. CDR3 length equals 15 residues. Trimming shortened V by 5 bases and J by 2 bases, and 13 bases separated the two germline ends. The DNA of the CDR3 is TGTGCCAGCAGTAGAGCGGGCCCAGCCTACAATGAGCAGTTCTTC. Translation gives CASSRAGPAYNEQFF.

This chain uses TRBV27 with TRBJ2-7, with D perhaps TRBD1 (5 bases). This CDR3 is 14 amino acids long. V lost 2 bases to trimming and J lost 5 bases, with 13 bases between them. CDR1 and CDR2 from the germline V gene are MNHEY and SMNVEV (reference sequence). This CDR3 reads CASSLVGAYDEQYF. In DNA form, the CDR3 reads TGTGCCAGCAGTTTAGTAGGGGCTTATGACGAGCAGTACTTC.

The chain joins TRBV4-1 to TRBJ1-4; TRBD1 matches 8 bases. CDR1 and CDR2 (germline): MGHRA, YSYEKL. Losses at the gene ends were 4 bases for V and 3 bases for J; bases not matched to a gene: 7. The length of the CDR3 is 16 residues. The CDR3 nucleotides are TGCGCCAGCAGCCTCCAAAGACAGGGGTCTAATGAAAAACTGTTTTTT. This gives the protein CASSLQRQGSNEKLFF.

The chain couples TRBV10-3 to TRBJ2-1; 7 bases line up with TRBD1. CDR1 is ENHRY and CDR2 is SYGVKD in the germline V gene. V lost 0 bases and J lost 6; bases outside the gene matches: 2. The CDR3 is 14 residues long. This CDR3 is CAISESRQGNEQFF. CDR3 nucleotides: TGTGCCATCAGTGAGTCGCGACAGGGCAATGAGCAGTTCTTC.

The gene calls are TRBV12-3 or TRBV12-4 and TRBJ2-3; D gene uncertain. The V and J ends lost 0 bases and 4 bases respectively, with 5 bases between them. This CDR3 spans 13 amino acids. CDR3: CASSLAWADTQYF. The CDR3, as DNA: TGTGCCAGCAGTTTAGCGTGGGCAGATACGCAGTATTTT.

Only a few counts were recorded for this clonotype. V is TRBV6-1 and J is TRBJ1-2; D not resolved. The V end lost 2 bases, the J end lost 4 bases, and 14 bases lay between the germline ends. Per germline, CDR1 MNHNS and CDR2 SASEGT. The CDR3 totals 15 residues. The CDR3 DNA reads TGTGCCAGCAGTGAATCCGGGGTCTGGGGCTATGGCTACACCTTC. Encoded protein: CASSESGVWGYGYTF.

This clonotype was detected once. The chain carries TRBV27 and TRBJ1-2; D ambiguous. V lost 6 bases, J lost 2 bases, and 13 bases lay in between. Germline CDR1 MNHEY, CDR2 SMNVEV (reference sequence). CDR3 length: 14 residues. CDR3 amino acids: CASSPNERNYGYTF. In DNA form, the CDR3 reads TGTGCCAGCAGCCCCAACGAGAGGAACTATGGCTACACCTTC.

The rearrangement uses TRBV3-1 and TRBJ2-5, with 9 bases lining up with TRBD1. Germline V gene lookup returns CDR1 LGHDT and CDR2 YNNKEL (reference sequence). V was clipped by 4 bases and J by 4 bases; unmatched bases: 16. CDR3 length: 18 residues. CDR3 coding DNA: TGTGCCAGCAGCCGAGACAGGAGACAGGGGGTTTTCGGAGAGACCCAGTACTTC. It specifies CASSRDRRQGVFGETQYF.

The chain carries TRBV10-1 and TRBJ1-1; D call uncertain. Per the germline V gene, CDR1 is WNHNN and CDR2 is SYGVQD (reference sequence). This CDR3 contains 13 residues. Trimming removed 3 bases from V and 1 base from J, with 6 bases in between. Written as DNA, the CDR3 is TGCGCCAGCAGTGAATTGGAGAACACTGAAGCTTTCTTT. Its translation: CASSELENTEAFF.

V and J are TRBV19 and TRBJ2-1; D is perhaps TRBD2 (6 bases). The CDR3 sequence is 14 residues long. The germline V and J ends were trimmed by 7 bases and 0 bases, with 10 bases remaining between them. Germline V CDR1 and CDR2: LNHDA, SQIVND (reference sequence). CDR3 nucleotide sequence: TGTGCCAGTACCAAGGACTACTCCTACAATGAGCAGTTCTTC. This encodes CASTKDYSYNEQFF.

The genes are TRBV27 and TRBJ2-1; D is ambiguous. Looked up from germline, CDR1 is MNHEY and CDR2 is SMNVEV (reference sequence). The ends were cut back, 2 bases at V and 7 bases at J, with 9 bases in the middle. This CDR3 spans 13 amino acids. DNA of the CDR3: TGTGCCAGCAGTTTAGACATTTGGAATGAGCAGTTCTTC. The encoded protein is CASSLDIWNEQFF.